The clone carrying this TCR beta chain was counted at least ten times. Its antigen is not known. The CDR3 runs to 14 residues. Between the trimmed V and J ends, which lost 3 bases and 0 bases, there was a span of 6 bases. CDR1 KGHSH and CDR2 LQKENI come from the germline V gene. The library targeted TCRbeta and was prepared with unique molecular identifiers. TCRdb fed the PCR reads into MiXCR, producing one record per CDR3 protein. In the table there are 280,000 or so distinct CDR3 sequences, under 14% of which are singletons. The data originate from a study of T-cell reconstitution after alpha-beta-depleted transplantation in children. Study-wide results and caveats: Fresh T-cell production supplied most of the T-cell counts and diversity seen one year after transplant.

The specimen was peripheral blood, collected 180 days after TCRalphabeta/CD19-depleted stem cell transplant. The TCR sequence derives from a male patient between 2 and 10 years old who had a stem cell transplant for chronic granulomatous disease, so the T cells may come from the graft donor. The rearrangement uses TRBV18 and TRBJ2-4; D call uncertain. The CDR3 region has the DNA TGTGCCAGCTCACCCGACTTAGCCAAAAACATTCAGTACTTC. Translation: CASSPDLAKNIQYF. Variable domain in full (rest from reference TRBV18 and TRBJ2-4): NAGVMQNPRHLVRRRGQEARLRCSPMKGHSHVYWYRQLPEEGLKFMVYLQKENIIDESGMPKERFSAEFPKEGPSILRIQQVVRGDSAAYFCASSPDLAKNIQYFGAGTRLSVL.